Listed here are 19 T cell receptor beta chains from one sample, sequenced in a study of cytomegalovirus exposure and HLA in healthy donors. The PCR ran on 60 Vbeta and 13 Jbeta primers. Some clones are missing from TCRdb's copy, which holds only in-frame ones; the method was immunoSEQ multiplex PCR. The table shows about 160,000 clones, with more than 70% occurring only once. Material: PBMCs. These receptors were taken from a man aged 25 to 40 in good health and CMV-seronegative.

The chain employs TRBV7-8 and TRBJ1-5, with D unresolved. From germline, CDR1 is SGHVS and CDR2 FQNEAQ. Trimming took 5 bases from V and 6 from J, leaving 8 bases between them. The CDR3 has 12 amino acids. The CDR3 here is CASSPDIQPQHF. As DNA, the CDR3 is TGTGCCAGCAGCCCAGACATTCAGCCCCAGCATTTT.

This clone was detected only a few times. The rearrangement links TRBV18 to TRBJ1-2; TRBD1 matches at 7 bases. V was pared by 2 bases and J by 0 bases, with 0 bases of the junction left unmatched. CDR3 size: 14 residues. Looked up from germline, CDR1 is KGHSH and CDR2 is LQKENI. CDR3 coding DNA: TGTGCCAGCTCACCAGGGACAGCTAACTATGGCTACACCTTC. This gives the protein CASSPGTANYGYTF.

J is TRBJ2-7 and V is TRBV6-5; 8 bases agree with TRBD1. From germline, CDR1 is MNHEY and CDR2 SVGAGI. The CDR3 totals 16 residues. V lost 0 bases, J lost 3 bases, and 7 bases stayed unmatched. The CDR3 is CASSYSTGQVLYEQYF. The CDR3 DNA reads TGTGCCAGCAGTTACTCCACGGGACAGGTACTCTACGAGCAGTACTTC.

The chain joins TRBV4-3 to TRBJ2-2; 8 bases fit TRBD1. The germline V gene has CDR1 LGHNA and CDR2 YSLEER. The CDR3 runs to 17 residues. V shed 4 bases and J 1 base; nucleotides not matched to a gene: 8. CDR3 sequence: CASSPKPGQVNTGELFF. In DNA form, the CDR3 reads TGCGCCAGCAGCCCAAAACCGGGACAGGTGAACACCGGGGAGCTGTTTTTT.

Concerning this clone: Other nucleotide sequences from this sample produce the same CDR3. This chain links TRBV9 with TRBJ1-6; D gene unclear. Germline CDR1 is SGDLS and CDR2 is YYNGEE. V lost 0 bases and J 6 bases, leaving 7 bases between the germline ends. This CDR3 contains 14 residues. The CDR3 here is CASSVGHSNSPLHF. In DNA, the CDR3 is TGTGCCAGCAGCGTAGGACATAGTAATTCACCCCTCCACTTT.

This clone was seen a handful of times. The chain employs TRBV25-1 and TRBJ2-3, with D tentatively TRBD2 (6 bases). Germline V gene lookup returns CDR1 MGHDK and CDR2 SYGVNS. This CDR3 region has 17 residues. Trimming took off 5 bases at V and 5 bases at J, with 23 bases between the two ends. The DNA for the CDR3 is TGTGCCAGCAGTCTAAGGAAGGGAGCCCAAGCGGGAGATACGCAGTATTTT. Translated: CASSLRKGAQAGDTQYF.

V and J are TRBV7-9 and TRBJ2-5; TRBD2 might be the D (6 bases). In germline, CDR1 is SEHNR, CDR2 FQNEAQ (reference sequence). The CDR3 runs to 14 residues. Trimming stripped 2 bases from V and 4 bases from J, with 11 bases between. CDR3 sequence: CASSLYEGGETQYF. CDR3 in DNA: TGTGCCAGCAGCTTATATGAGGGAGGAGAGACCCAGTACTTC.

CDR3 amino acids: CAISGGQRQKPVSYEQYF. CDR3 DNA sequence: TGTGCCATCAGTGGAGGACAGAGACAAAAACCTGTATCCTACGAGCAGTACTTC. This chain connects TRBV10-3 to TRBJ2-7; D is possibly TRBD1 (6 bases). This CDR3 is built from 18 residues. Germline CDR1 reads ENHRY; CDR2 reads SYGVKD. Trimming cost V 4 bases and J 1 base, with 23 bases left between them.

This clone showed up just once. The rearrangement joins TRBV7-2 to TRBJ1-3; D is unclear. From germline, CDR1 is SGHTA and CDR2 FQGNSA. The CDR3 is 14 amino acids. With 1 base removed from V and 3 bases from J, the gap between germline ends came to 7 bases. Here the CDR3 DNA reads TGTGCCAGCAGCTTAGACAGTCTTGGAAACACCATATATTTT. Translated, it gives CASSLDSLGNTIYF.

J is TRBJ1-2 and V is TRBV6-6; D is undetermined. Trimming removed 7 bases at V and 4 bases at J, with 16 bases between. The CDR3 is made up of 14 amino acids. Germline V gene lookup returns CDR1 MNHNY and CDR2 SVGAGI (reference sequence). CDR3 loop: CASTPGPGSYGYTF. CDR3 sequence (DNA): TGTGCCAGCACCCCGGGTCCCGGGTCCTATGGCTACACCTTC.

The chain recombines TRBV7-2 with TRBJ1-4; TRBD1 agrees at 7 bases. After removal of 0 bases from V and 4 bases from J, the junction contained 2 bases not matched to a gene. CDR1 and CDR2 (germline): SGHTA, FQGNSA. This CDR3 spans 15 amino acids. CDR3 nucleotides: TGTGCCAGCAGCTTAGCGGGACAGTATAATGAAAAACTGTTTTTT. Protein sequence: CASSLAGQYNEKLFF.

The V and J genes are TRBV6-5 and TRBJ1-1, with 8 nucleotides matching TRBD1. V shed 6 bases and J 3 bases; nucleotides not matched to a gene: 6. This CDR3 spans 14 amino acids. From germline, CDR1 is MNHEY and CDR2 SVGAGI. This CDR3 is CASSRQGAHTEAFF. The DNA for the CDR3 is TGTGCCAGCAGCCGCCAGGGGGCGCACACTGAAGCTTTCTTT.

V usage is TRBV7-9 and J usage is TRBJ2-5; D call uncertain. Germline assignment: CDR1 SEHNR and CDR2 FQNEAQ (reference sequence). Trimming removed 1 base at V and 5 bases at J, with 8 bases between. The length of the CDR3 is 13 residues. The CDR3 is CASSLGSVETQYF. The CDR3 DNA follows: TGTGCCAGCAGCTTAGGCTCAGTGGAGACCCAGTACTTC.

This clone was seen only once. The rearrangement joins TRBV11-1 to TRBJ1-5, with D uncertain. V was shortened by 8 bases and J by 3 bases, with 11 bases between the two germline ends. Germline CDR1 reads SGHAT; CDR2 reads FQDESV (reference sequence). The CDR3 totals 13 residues. In nucleotides, the CDR3 is TGTGCCAGCGCCACGTGGCCCAATCAGCCCCAGCATTTT. Protein: CASATWPNQPQHF.

The genes are TRBV7-9 and TRBJ1-2; D is unresolved. CDR1 SEHNR and CDR2 FQNEAQ come from the germline V gene (reference sequence). Trimming cost V 7 bases and J 5 bases, with 14 bases left between them. CDR3 size: 13 residues. The CDR3 sequence: CASTQLAFYGYTF. In DNA, the CDR3 is TGTGCCAGCACCCAGTTGGCCTTTTATGGCTACACCTTC.

The V and J genes are TRBV6-1 and TRBJ1-2, with 7 nucleotides matching TRBD1. There are 14 residues in the CDR3. After removal of 6 bases from V and 3 bases from J, the junction contained 7 bases not matched to a gene. Germline V gives CDR1 MNHNS, CDR2 SASEGT. CDR3 sequence reads: CASRTGNNYYGYTF. The DNA for the CDR3 is TGTGCCAGCAGGACAGGGAACAATTACTATGGCTACACCTTC.

V usage is TRBV5-1 and J usage is TRBJ2-5; 8 bases match TRBD1. Germline lookup yields CDR1 SGHRS and CDR2 YFSETQ. J lost 1 base, V lost 0 bases, and 2 bases had no gene match. There are 15 residues in the CDR3. The CDR3 DNA sequence: TGCGCCAGCAGCTTGGTTGGACAGGGCCAAGAGACCCAGTACTTC. Translated, it gives CASSLVGQGQETQYF.

The chain recombines TRBV5-4 with TRBJ2-3; 7 nucleotides line up with TRBD1. Unmatched junction bases numbered 2, after V lost 4 bases and J lost 3 bases. The germline V gene has CDR1 SGHNT and CDR2 YYREEE (reference sequence). The CDR3 runs to 13 residues. CDR3 nucleotides: TGTGCCAGCAGCGTGACAGGGACAGATACGCAGTATTTT. As protein: CASSVTGTDTQYF.

This clone has just a few counts. The V gene is TRBV7-9, the J gene TRBJ2-3; no definite D call. Trimming left V 4 bases short and J 1 base short, with 18 bases between. CDR1 SEHNR and CDR2 FQNEAQ come from the germline V gene (reference sequence). This CDR3 contains 17 residues. The DNA for the CDR3 is TGTGCCAGCAGCTGGGCCAATGCCCGCTTGGGCACAGATACGCAGTATTTT. Translating it yields CASSWANARLGTDTQYF.